The T cell receptor beta chain described here comes from a study of blood T cell repertoires in COVID-19 (TCRdb year 2020). Context from the whole study: Samples from collaborators originated in the United States, Italy and Spain and spanned both the acute and convalescent phases of COVID-19. The material from the prospective study consisted of cDNA or gDNA derived from T cells, B-cell-depleted T cells, or PBMCs. Deeply sampled blood TCRbeta repertoires from subjects exposed to, actively infected with, or recovered from COVID-19 were included in the dataset. A freely available public database, intended as a resource for researchers studying the immune response to SARS-CoV-2, is where the repertoires were released. The samples were drawn from two sources: the first 160 participants of the ongoing ImmuneRACE study, and 1,000 to 1,500 subjects contributed by 6 global collaborators. The sample metadata nearly always contained a de-identified subject ID, COVID-19 status, age in years and sex. Where HLA class I and class II types were available, the types were taken from metadata supplied by the sample provider, not from assay-based typing.

V is pruned by 3 bases and J by 1 base, leaving 7 bases of the junction without a gene match. The germline V gene (reference sequence) yields SGHNT for CDR1 and YYREEE for CDR2. Counted from cysteine to phenylalanine, this CDR3 has 15 amino acids. Only the CDR3 region is kept as DNA, spanning 45 bases read in frame from base 1. Broader findings and caveats from the paper: The amount of clinical and demographic metadata varied by source and participant and was provided uncurated.

Remarks on this clone: This clone's antigen is unknown. Within one base of it there is no much larger clone, and no base qualities were kept.

Collaborating institutions collected whole blood in K2EDTA tubes following their own protocols. Collaborator samples were shipped for TCRbeta analysis as frozen whole blood, isolated PBMCs, or DNA extracted from either sample type. TCRbeta CDR3 regions were amplified from genomic DNA by means of the immunoSEQ Assay, a bias-controlled multiplex PCR. For the original study's pipeline: Nucleated cell counts per sample were estimated from amplification of reference gene primers within the assay. To quantify the absolute abundance of each unique TCRbeta CDR3 rearrangement, sequence reads were collapsed and filtered. For each sample, productive Simpson clonality was calculated by taking the square root of Simpson's diversity index across productive rearrangements. The clones in this table, taken by TCRdb from immuneACCESS, are in-frame only. Not every clone is retained; where verified, under half of the shortfall comes from an unresolved V gene, and the cause of the rest is unknown. V and J calls and clone size are as listed in that table; D and trimming were resolved from the DNA. Here the sample has about 54,000 clones; 80% to 90% occur a single time. 3.5% of the sample goes to the ten largest clones.

The chain joins TRBV5-4 to TRBJ2-7, with 7 bases aligning to TRBD1. Material: peripheral blood. The receptor comes from a human donor in a cohort sampled during active COVID-19. The DNA sequence is given as TGTGCCAGCAGCTCCCCCGGGACAGCTTCCTACGAGCAGTACTTC. The encoded protein is CASSSPGTASYEQYF.